Listed below are T cell receptor beta chains from one sample, sequenced in a study of response to subunit inactivated influenza vaccine. TCRdb redid the calling of the RT-PCR reads with MiXCR, one entry per CDR3 protein. The top ten hold 20% to 30% of the sample, which has approximately 170,000 distinct CDR3 sequences, roughly 14% seen once. Sequences were derived from CD8+ T cells sorted from PBMCs, sampled about 5 days after vaccination. The receptors come from a man aged 45-60 years who received an inactivated influenza vaccine. Each CDR3 is given with its conserved first and last residue. The D gene is left open where the match is weak. Size tells how often a clone was seen (once, few, many) or the class of an expanded clone, and some rows leave it out.

d_gene	abundance	v_gene	j_gene	CDR3aa	CDR3nt
NA	few	TRBV9	TRBJ2-3	CASSPETSGLQSFTDTQYF	TGTGCCAGCAGCCCAGAAACTTCAGGGCTCCAATCCTTTACAGATACGCAGTATTTT
NA	NA	TRBV4-2	TRBJ1-5	CASSQASGSQPQHF	TGTGCCAGCAGCCAAGCGTCCGGGTCTCAGCCCCAGCATTTT
TRBD1	NA	TRBV6-6	TRBJ1-2	CATLTGYGYGYTF	TGTGCCACCCTGACAGGGTACGGGTATGGCTACACCTTC
NA	NA	TRBV29-1	TRBJ1-2	CSVDGTNYGYTF	TGCAGCGTGGACGGTACTAACTATGGCTACACCTTC
NA	few	TRBV28	TRBJ2-2	CASSPGRYTGELFF	TGTGCCAGCAGTCCGGGACGGTACACCGGGGAGCTGTTTTTT
NA	many	TRBV5-4	TRBJ2-5	CASSLLGTPPQETQYF	TGTGCCAGCAGCTTGCTTGGGACTCCGCCACAAGAGACCCAGTACTTC
NA	NA	TRBV14	TRBJ1-5	CASSQGSLPQHF	TGTGCCAGCAGCCAAGGTTCACTACCGCAGCATTTT
TRBD2	NA	TRBV20-1	TRBJ2-1	CSARAFSGNEQFF	TGCAGTGCTAGGGCCTTTAGCGGGAATGAGCAGTTCTTC
NA	NA	TRBV12-3/TRBV12-4	TRBJ2-2	CASRETDRDSNTGDLFF	TGTGCCAGCAGGGAGACAGACAGGGACTCGAACACCGGGGATCTGTTTTTT
NA	many	TRBV20-1	TRBJ2-7	CSARDHGESSYEQYF	TGCAGTGCTAGAGATCACGGGGAAAGCTCCTACGAGCAGTACTTC
NA	few	TRBV27	TRBJ2-7	CASGTFSYEQYF	TGTGCCAGCGGGACATTCTCCTACGAGCAGTACTTC
TRBD1	NA	TRBV20-1	TRBJ2-7	CSAKTGTGSSYEQYF	TGCAGTGCTAAAACCGGGACAGGGAGTTCCTACGAGCAGTACTTC
TRBD1	few	TRBV20-1	TRBJ2-1	CSALGAGQANEQFF	TGCAGTGCCCTCGGGGCAGGACAGGCAAATGAGCAGTTCTTC
NA	few	TRBV4-1	TRBJ2-7	CASSQVDSTSYEQYF	TGCGCCAGCAGCCAAGTTGACAGTACCTCTTACGAGCAGTACTTC
NA	few	TRBV11-1	TRBJ2-7	CASSYGHLYEQYF	TGTGCCAGCAGTTACGGACATCTCTACGAGCAGTACTTC
NA	NA	TRBV20-1	TRBJ1-1	CSARERIMNTEAFF	TGCAGTGCTAGAGAACGGATTATGAACACTGAAGCTTTCTTT
TRBD1	few	TRBV6-2/TRBV6-3	TRBJ1-5	CASRRQGWDQPQHF	TGTGCCAGCAGGAGACAGGGTTGGGATCAGCCCCAGCATTTT
NA	NA	TRBV6-5	TRBJ1-5	CASSYGPLNQPQHF	TGTGCCAGCAGTTACGGTCCGCTCAATCAGCCCCAGCATTTT
NA	few	TRBV4-3	TRBJ2-1	CASSQEAGGYNEQFF	TGCGCCAGCAGCCAAGAGGCCGGGGGCTACAATGAGCAGTTCTTC
TRBD2	many	TRBV29-1	TRBJ2-1	CSVEYGGDEQFF	TGCAGCGTTGAATACGGGGGGGATGAGCAGTTCTTC
NA	few	TRBV29-1	TRBJ2-2	CSVRYTGELFF	TGCAGCGTCAGATATACCGGGGAGCTGTTTTTT
NA	many	TRBV7-2	TRBJ1-3	CASSSRDISGNTIYF	TGTGCCAGCAGCTCCCGGGACATTTCTGGAAACACCATATATTTT
NA	few	TRBV28	TRBJ2-5	CASSLRPGTHQETQYF	TGTGCCAGCAGTTTAAGACCGGGAACCCACCAAGAGACCCAGTACTTC
NA	few	TRBV3-1	TRBJ2-5	CASSQKRDQETQYF	TGTGCCAGCAGCCAGAAAAGGGACCAAGAGACCCAGTACTTC
NA	few	TRBV7-9	TRBJ2-7	CASSSTGSSSYEQYF	TGTGCCAGCAGCTCAACAGGAAGCAGCTCCTACGAGCAGTACTTC
TRBD2	NA	TRBV28	TRBJ2-7	CASSLLSLAGYEQYF	TGTGCCAGCAGTTTATTAAGCCTAGCGGGGTACGAGCAGTACTTC
TRBD2	NA	TRBV6-2/TRBV6-3	TRBJ2-5	CASSYETSGSETQYF	TGTGCCAGCAGTTACGAGACTAGCGGGAGTGAGACCCAGTACTTC
NA	many	TRBV20-1	TRBJ2-2	CSAEGGGFNTGELFF	TGCAGTGCTGAGGGGGGGGGCTTTAACACCGGGGAGCTGTTTTTT
NA	NA	TRBV7-6	TRBJ1-1	CASSLGRKGLGTEAFF	TGTGCCAGCAGCTTAGGAAGGAAGGGGCTGGGGACTGAAGCTTTCTTT
TRBD1	NA	TRBV20-1	TRBJ1-2	CSARGQGAVGYTF	TGCAGTGCTAGAGGACAGGGGGCGGTTGGCTACACCTTC
NA	few	TRBV5-1	TRBJ2-7	CASSLTGGGYYEQYF	TGCGCCAGCAGCTTGACCGGAGGGGGGTACTACGAGCAGTACTTC
NA	few	TRBV9	TRBJ2-3	CASSDPLTDTQYF	TGTGCCAGCAGCGACCCCCTCACAGATACGCAGTATTTT
NA	NA	TRBV7-6	TRBJ2-2	CASSREISTGELFF	TGTGCCAGCAGTCGGGAGATTTCCACCGGGGAGCTGTTTTTT
NA	NA	TRBV7-9	TRBJ2-1	CASSFPLHEGYENEQFF	TGTGCCAGCAGCTTCCCTCTCCACGAAGGTTATGAGAATGAGCAGTTCTTC
TRBD1	few	TRBV12-3/TRBV12-4	TRBJ2-1	CASSPDRGFYNEQFF	TGTGCCAGCAGCCCTGACAGGGGATTCTACAATGAGCAGTTCTTC
TRBD2	NA	TRBV2	TRBJ2-7	CASSELRGGPREQYF	TGTGCCAGCAGTGAACTGCGGGGGGGCCCTCGCGAGCAGTACTTC
TRBD2	few	TRBV14	TRBJ2-5	CASSQFPGLAEETQYF	TGTGCCAGCAGCCAATTTCCGGGACTAGCGGAAGAGACCCAGTACTTC
NA	many	TRBV12-3/TRBV12-4	TRBJ1-1	CASSLNRVNTEAFF	TGTGCCAGCAGTTTAAACAGAGTGAACACTGAAGCTTTCTTT
TRBD1	few	TRBV27	TRBJ2-5	CASSPTGVETQYF	TGTGCCAGCAGCCCTACAGGGGTGGAGACCCAGTACTTC
TRBD2	NA	TRBV27	TRBJ2-3	CASSLRLAGVPDTQYF	TGTGCCAGCAGTCTCCGACTAGCGGGAGTTCCGGATACGCAGTATTTT
NA	NA	TRBV7-9	TRBJ1-5	CASNNAGENQPQHF	TGTGCCAGCAATAACGCCGGGGAAAATCAGCCCCAGCATTTT
NA	few	TRBV7-9	TRBJ2-3	CASSFRDTQYF	TGTGCCAGCAGCTTCAGGGATACGCAGTATTTT
NA	many	TRBV28	TRBJ1-5	CASSLLGLGQPQHF	TGTGCCAGCAGTTTACTGGGGCTTGGTCAGCCCCAGCATTTT
NA	many	TRBV5-6	TRBJ2-5	CASSSRKRTPQETQYF	TGTGCCAGCAGCAGCCGGAAGCGAACACCCCAAGAGACCCAGTACTTC
TRBD1	few	TRBV6-5	TRBJ2-3	CASSYYSGTGGADTQYF	TGTGCCAGCAGTTACTACTCCGGGACAGGGGGCGCAGATACGCAGTATTTT
TRBD2	NA	TRBV11-2	TRBJ2-4	CASSLVAGVSAKNIQYF	TGTGCCAGCAGCTTGGTAGCGGGAGTAAGCGCCAAAAACATTCAGTACTTC
NA	NA	TRBV11-1	TRBJ2-2	CASSLESPSIFEGTGELFF	TGTGCCAGCAGCTTAGAATCCCCTTCTATTTTCGAGGGGACCGGGGAGCTGTTTTTT
NA	NA	TRBV9	TRBJ2-1	CASSGYGTGNSYNEQFF	TGTGCCAGCAGCGGCTACGGGACCGGCAACTCCTACAATGAGCAGTTCTTC
NA	few	TRBV29-1	TRBJ1-5	CSVEAGPGQPQHF	TGCAGCGTCGAGGCCGGGCCTGGTCAGCCCCAGCATTTT
TRBD1	NA	TRBV4-1	TRBJ2-7	CASSQGWTGTYEQYF	TGCGCCAGCAGCCAAGGATGGACAGGGACCTACGAGCAGTACTTC
TRBD1	many	TRBV12-3/TRBV12-4	TRBJ1-5	CASSFGTGSNQPQHF	TGTGCCAGCAGTTTCGGGACAGGTAGCAATCAGCCCCAGCATTTT
TRBD2	few	TRBV20-1	TRBJ2-2	CSGYIAGKAGELFF	TGCAGTGGATACATAGCGGGAAAAGCCGGGGAGCTGTTTTTT
TRBD2	NA	TRBV12-3/TRBV12-4	TRBJ2-7	CASSGAGPFYEQYF	TGTGCCAGCAGTGGAGCGGGGCCATTCTACGAGCAGTACTTC